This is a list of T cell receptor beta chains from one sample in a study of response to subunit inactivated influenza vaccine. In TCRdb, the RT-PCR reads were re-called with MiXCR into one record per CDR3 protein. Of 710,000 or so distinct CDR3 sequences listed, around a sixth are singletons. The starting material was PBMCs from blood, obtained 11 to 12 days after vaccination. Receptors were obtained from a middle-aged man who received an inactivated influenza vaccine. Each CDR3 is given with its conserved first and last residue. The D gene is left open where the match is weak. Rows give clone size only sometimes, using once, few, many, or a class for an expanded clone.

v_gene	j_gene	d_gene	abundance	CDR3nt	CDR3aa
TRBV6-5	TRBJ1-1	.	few	TGTGCCAGCAGTTATCGGGGGGTCGAAGCTTTCTTT	CASSYRGVEAFF
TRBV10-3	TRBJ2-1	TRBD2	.	TGTGCCATCAGTGCCAGCGGGGGGGCCGCTCGGCAGTTCTTC	CAISASGGAARQFF
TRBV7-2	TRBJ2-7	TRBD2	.	TGTGCCAGCAGCTTGGCAGCGGGAATTGGTAACGAGCAGTACTTC	CASSLAAGIGNEQYF
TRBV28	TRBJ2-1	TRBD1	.	TGTGCCAGCAGCTACCGGGACAGGGGGCACATACGCTACAATGAGCAGTTCTTC	CASSYRDRGHIRYNEQFF
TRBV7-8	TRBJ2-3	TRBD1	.	TGTGCCAGCAGCTTAGCGTGGGGAGACAGGGGTGAACGCACAGATACGCAGTATTTT	CASSLAWGDRGERTDTQYF
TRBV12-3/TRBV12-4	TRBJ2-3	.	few	TGTGCCAGCAGTTTAGGGTGGGGAACTAGCACAGATACGCAGTATTTT	CASSLGWGTSTDTQYF
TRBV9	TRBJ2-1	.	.	TGTGCCAGCAGCGGGGGGACAGCTGGGGCAGCGGGGTACAATGAGCAGTTCTTC	CASSGGTAGAAGYNEQFF
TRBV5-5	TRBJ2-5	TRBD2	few	TGTGCCAGCAGCGTGGGACTAGCGGGGGGCCAAGAGACCCAGTACTTC	CASSVGLAGGQETQYF
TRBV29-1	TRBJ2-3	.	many	TGCAGCGTAGAGGGCACAGATACGCAGTATTTT	CSVEGTDTQYF
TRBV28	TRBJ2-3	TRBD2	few	TGTGCCAGCAGAACTCCCACGCCAGCGGGGAGCACAGATACGCAGTATTTT	CASRTPTPAGSTDTQYF
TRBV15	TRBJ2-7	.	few	TGTGCCACCAGCAAAGGATGGCAGGGGCTCTACGAGCAGTACTTC	CATSKGWQGLYEQYF
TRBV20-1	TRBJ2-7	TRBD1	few	TGCAGTGCTAGAGAGGGACAGGCCCACTACGAGCAGTACTTC	CSAREGQAHYEQYF
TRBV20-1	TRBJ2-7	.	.	TGCAGTGCTAGAGATTCATTGGGTGTACGAGCCTACGAGCAGTACTTC	CSARDSLGVRAYEQYF
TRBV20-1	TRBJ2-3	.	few	TGCAGTGCTAGGGAACCAGCGGGTCCCTCCACAGATACGCAGTATTTT	CSAREPAGPSTDTQYF
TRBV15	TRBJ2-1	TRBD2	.	TGTGCCACCAGCAGAGAAGGGGCTAGCGGGAGCTATGAGCAGTTCTTC	CATSREGASGSYEQFF
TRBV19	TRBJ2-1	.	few	TGTGCCAGTAGTGTGACGGGAGCCTACAATGAGCAGTTCTTC	CASSVTGAYNEQFF
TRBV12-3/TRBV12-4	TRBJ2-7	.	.	TGTGCCAGCAGTGGGGTGGGAGGTGAGCAGTACTTC	CASSGVGGEQYF
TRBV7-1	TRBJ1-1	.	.	TGTGCCAGCAGCTCAGGGGGAGAACCCGACGCTTTCTTT	CASSSGGEPDAFF
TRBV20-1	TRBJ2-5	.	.	TGCAGTGCTAGAGTGGGACACGGGCAAGAGACCCAGTACTTC	CSARVGHGQETQYF
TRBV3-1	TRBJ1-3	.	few	TGTGCCAGCAGCTCAGAGTGGGGGACTGGAAACACCATATATTTT	CASSSEWGTGNTIYF
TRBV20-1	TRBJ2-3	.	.	TGCTGTGCTAGAAGTTTAATAGGCAGCGGACCGCGGGATACGCAGTATTTT	CCARSLIGSGPRDTQYF
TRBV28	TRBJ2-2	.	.	TGTGCCTCACAGACGGGGCTAGCGAGTACCGGGGAGCTGTTTTTT	CASQTGLASTGELFF
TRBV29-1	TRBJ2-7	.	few	TGCAGCGCCAAAACGGACGGATCCTACGAGCAGTACTTC	CSAKTDGSYEQYF
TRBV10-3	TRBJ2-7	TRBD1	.	TGTGCCATCAGTGAGCGACGTGACAGGGGGCACTACGAGCAGTACTTC	CAISERRDRGHYEQYF
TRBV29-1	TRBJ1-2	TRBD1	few	TGCAGCGGCTCGAGACAGGGTAGCGATGGCTACACCTTC	CSGSRQGSDGYTF
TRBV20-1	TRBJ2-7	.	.	TGCAGTGCTAGTCTAGGCGGGGCCTACGAGCAGTACTTC	CSASLGGAYEQYF
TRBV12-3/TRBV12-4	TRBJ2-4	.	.	TGTGCCAGCAGCAAAACCGGGACCGGCCACATTCAGTACTTC	CASSKTGTGHIQYF
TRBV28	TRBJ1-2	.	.	TGTGCCAGCAGTTTACGGGAGGATGGCTACACCTTC	CASSLREDGYTF
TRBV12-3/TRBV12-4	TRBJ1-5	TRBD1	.	TGTGCCAGCAGGCCCGGGACAGTAAGCAATCAGCCCCAGCATTTT	CASRPGTVSNQPQHF
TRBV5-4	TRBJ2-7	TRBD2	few	TGTGCCAGCAGCTTCCCGGCTAGCGGGGTCTACGAGCAGTACTTC	CASSFPASGVYEQYF
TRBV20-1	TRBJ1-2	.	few	TGCAGTGCTAGAGACAGCCCTCCCGAGATTGGCTACACCTTC	CSARDSPPEIGYTF